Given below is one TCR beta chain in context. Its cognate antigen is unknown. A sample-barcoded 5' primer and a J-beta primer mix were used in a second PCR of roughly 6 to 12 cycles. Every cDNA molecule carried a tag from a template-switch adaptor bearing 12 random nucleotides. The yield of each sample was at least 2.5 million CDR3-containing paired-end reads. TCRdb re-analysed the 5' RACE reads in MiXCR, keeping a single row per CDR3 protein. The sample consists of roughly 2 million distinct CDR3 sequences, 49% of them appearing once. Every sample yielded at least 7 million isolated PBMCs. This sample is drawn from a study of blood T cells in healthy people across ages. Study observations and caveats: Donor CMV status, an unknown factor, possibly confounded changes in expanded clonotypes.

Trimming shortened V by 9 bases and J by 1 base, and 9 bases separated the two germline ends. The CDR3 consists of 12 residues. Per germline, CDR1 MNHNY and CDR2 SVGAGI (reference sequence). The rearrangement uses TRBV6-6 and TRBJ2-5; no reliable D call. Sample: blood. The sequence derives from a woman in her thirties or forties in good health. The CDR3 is CASQEPQETQYF. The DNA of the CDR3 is TGTGCCAGTCAGGAACCCCAAGAGACCCAGTACTTC.